These 30 T cell receptor beta chains were sequenced from one sample in a study of shared clonotypes between healthy human individuals. The repertoire was sequenced with immunoSEQ multiplex PCR; TCRdb's copy has only in-frame clones and lacks some. Among over a million clones listed, about 96% were seen once. The sample was naive CD4+ T cells sorted from blood. Documented subset: CD45RA+ positively selected. The source of these receptors is a man aged 30-40 years in good health.

A single count supports this clone. This rearrangement joins TRBV5-5 to TRBJ2-7, with D maybe TRBD2 (6 bases). Trimming took 4 bases from V and 7 from J, leaving 21 bases between them. In germline, CDR1 is SGHKS, CDR2 YYEKEE (reference sequence). The CDR3 length is 15 residues. CDR3 sequence reads: CASSPLEGLRGEQYF. The CDR3 region has the DNA TGTGCCAGCAGCCCCCTGGAGGGGCTCCGCGGGGAGCAGTACTTC.

V is TRBV11-2 and J is TRBJ2-7; 7 positions agree with TRBD1. Trimming cost V 5 bases and J 5 bases; bases outside gene matches: 12. The CDR3 contains 15 residues. The germline V gene encodes CDR1 SGHAT and CDR2 FQNNGV. The CDR3 nucleotides are TGTGCCAGCAGCCCAACAGGGGAAGGTAGGGACGAGCAGTACTTC. Translating it yields CASSPTGEGRDEQYF.

This chain links TRBV25-1 with TRBJ2-7, with D tentatively TRBD2 (6 bases). There are 15 residues in the CDR3. Germline V gives CDR1 MGHDK, CDR2 SYGVNS. Between the trimmed V and J ends, which lost 4 bases and 3 bases, there was a span of 16 bases. Here the CDR3 reads CASSGDGRLFYEQYF. CDR3 DNA: TGTGCCAGCAGTGGTGACGGGAGACTCTTCTACGAGCAGTACTTC.

The rearrangement joins TRBV19 to TRBJ1-2; TRBD1 might be the D (5 bases). The CDR3 contains 16 residues. V lost 0 bases and J 4 bases, leaving 15 bases between the germline ends. CDR1 LNHDA and CDR2 SQIVND come from the germline V gene (reference sequence). The DNA for the CDR3 is TGTGCCAGTAGTATAGATCCGGGCAGGGTCGGCTATGGCTACACCTTC. Protein product: CASSIDPGRVGYGYTF.

As for this clone: The sample holds other DNA sequences that translate to the same CDR3. The CDR3, as DNA: TGTGCCACCAGCAGGGGTGGTTCGAATGAAAAACTGTTTTTT. Translated: CATSRGGSNEKLFF. The rearrangement uses TRBV15 and TRBJ1-4; D unresolved. Germline V gene sequence: CDR1 LNHNV, CDR2 YYDKDF (reference sequence). Trimming removed 3 bases from V and 5 bases from J, with 10 bases in between. The CDR3 runs to 14 residues.

About this clone itself: Other nucleotide sequences in the sample specify the same CDR3. This chain links TRBV7-2 with TRBJ2-1, with 14 nucleotides matching TRBD2. The V gene's germline CDR1 is SGHTA and CDR2 FQGNSA. After removal of 3 bases from V and 6 bases from J, the junction contained 4 bases not matched to a gene. The CDR3 spans 16 residues. Here the CDR3 reads CASSFRLAGGGNEQFF. The CDR3 nucleotides are TGTGCCAGCAGCTTCCGACTAGCGGGAGGGGGCAATGAGCAGTTCTTC.

The CDR3, as DNA: TGTGCCAGCTCCCAGAATAGCGGGAACCGCAACAATGAGCAGTTCTTC. Translation: CASSQNSGNRNNEQFF. The V gene is TRBV18, the J gene TRBJ2-1; 8 bases fit TRBD2. V lost 6 bases and J lost 5; bases outside the gene matches: 12. The CDR3 totals 16 residues. CDR1 and CDR2 (germline): KGHSH, LQKENI.

The chain is built from TRBV5-6 and TRBJ2-3; TRBD2 is a possible D gene (6 bases). Trimming removed 1 base at V and 6 bases at J, with 12 bases between. Germline lookup yields CDR1 SGHDT and CDR2 YYEEEE. This CDR3 has 14 amino acids. CDR3 sequence: CASSLYRERDTQYF. CDR3 DNA sequence: TGTGCCAGCAGCTTGTATCGGGAGAGGGATACGCAGTATTTT.

This chain uses TRBV11-2 with TRBJ2-7, with 8 bases that match TRBD1. The CDR3 has 15 residues. Germline CDR1 reads SGHAT; CDR2 reads FQNNGV. Trimming cost V 1 base and J 10 bases; bases outside gene matches: 12. The CDR3 DNA is TGTGCCAGCAGCTTAGGGAGGCGGCAGGGGGCCCGACAGTACTTC. Amino acid sequence: CASSLGRRQGARQYF.

This chain connects TRBV2 to TRBJ2-7; D possibly corresponds to TRBD2 (6 bases). The CDR3 is made up of 14 amino acids. Germline assignment: CDR1 SNHLY and CDR2 FYNNEI. Trimming removed 7 bases from V and 6 bases from J, with 19 bases in between. The CDR3 loop is CASIEDGRGGEQYF. The CDR3 bases are TGTGCCAGCATCGAGGACGGGAGAGGAGGCGAGCAGTACTTC.

This clone was observed a handful of times. J is TRBJ1-2 and V is TRBV21-1; the D call in the table, TRBD1, was not verified against the DNA. TRBV21-1 is a known pseudogene. This CDR3 spans 12 amino acids. CDR3: CASSKTIRTGTF. In DNA, the CDR3 is TGTGCCAGCAGCAAAACTATCCGGACAGGTACCTTC.

Turning to this clone: Additional DNA sequences in this sample encode the identical CDR3. The chain has TRBV5-1 and TRBJ1-4; D is unclear. V was clipped by 1 base and J by 0 bases, with 7 bases between them. CDR1 SGHRS and CDR2 YFSETQ come from the germline V gene. CDR3 length: 15 residues. DNA for the CDR3: TGCGCCAGCAGCTTGATAGGTGCAACTAATGAAAAACTGTTTTTT. Amino acids: CASSLIGATNEKLFF.

This sequence joins TRBV6-6 and TRBJ2-7; 8 bases fit TRBD1. Germline values: CDR1 MNHNY, CDR2 SVGAGI (reference sequence). The CDR3 is 15 residues long. With V trimmed by 5 bases and J by 3 bases, 9 bases remained unmatched. The CDR3 loop reads CASSNARDRSYEQYF. CDR3 DNA sequence: TGTGCCAGCAGTAACGCCCGGGACAGGAGCTACGAGCAGTACTTC.

This clone has a single count. The V and J genes are TRBV7-3 and TRBJ2-3; the D is unclear. From germline, CDR1 is SGHTA and CDR2 FQGTGA. V gave up 5 bases and J gave up 2 bases, with 14 bases separating them. The CDR3 contains 15 residues. CDR3: CASSLGPQPTDTQYF. CDR3 bases: TGTGCCAGCAGCCTAGGGCCCCAGCCCACAGATACGCAGTATTTT.

The rearrangement joins TRBV27 to TRBJ1-2; 10 nucleotides match TRBD1. CDR3 size: 16 residues. Germline V gene lookup returns CDR1 MNHEY and CDR2 SMNVEV (reference sequence). Trimming took 3 bases from V and 8 from J; bases not matched to a gene: 12. The DNA of the CDR3 is TGTGCCAGCAGTTTCTACGGGACAGGGGCGAGATCGGGCTACACCTTC. Its translation: CASSFYGTGARSGYTF.

This clone was seen a single time. V usage is TRBV7-3 and J usage is TRBJ2-3, with D possibly being TRBD2 (5 bases). The V gene lost 5 bases and the J gene lost 6 bases, with 18 bases spanning the gap. CDR1 and CDR2 (germline): SGHTA, FQGTGA. The CDR3 contains 15 residues. CDR3 sequence: CASSQREGSVDTQYF. CDR3 coding DNA: TGTGCCAGCAGCCAGAGGGAAGGGTCTGTTGATACGCAGTATTTT.

V and J are TRBV7-3 and TRBJ2-1, with TRBD1 matching 9 bases. Germline-derived CDR1 and CDR2 are SGHTA and FQGTGA. The ends lost 1 base at V and 5 bases at J; junction bases unmatched: 0. The CDR3 sequence is 14 residues long. The CDR3 sequence is CASSLRDRDNEQFF. In DNA form, the CDR3 reads TGTGCCAGCAGCTTAAGGGACAGGGACAATGAGCAGTTCTTC. The full variable domain, in which reference TRBV7-3 and TRBJ2-1 provide the parts outside the CDR3, is GAGVSQTPSNKVTEKGKYVELRCDPISGHTALYWYRQSLGQGPEFLIYFQGTGAADDSGLPNDRFFAVRPEGSVSTLKIQRTERGDSAVYLCASSLRDRDNEQFFGPGTRLTVL.

The V gene is TRBV5-1, the J gene TRBJ1-5; tentative D call: TRBD1 (6 bases). The CDR3 has 16 amino acids. The V and J ends lost 4 bases and 7 bases respectively, with 21 bases between them. Germline assignment: CDR1 SGHRS and CDR2 YFSETQ. DNA of the CDR3: TGCGCCAGCAGCCCCGACTGGGGGGGGCATGGACAGCCCCAGCATTTT. Protein: CASSPDWGGHGQPQHF.

V usage is TRBV5-1 and J usage is TRBJ2-5; 8 bases match TRBD2. CDR1 is SGHRS and CDR2 is YFSETQ in the germline V gene. Unmatched junction bases numbered 11, after V lost 0 bases and J lost 4 bases. The CDR3 covers 17 residues. The CDR3 region has the DNA TGCGCCAGCAGCTTGGCCGGGTCTAGGCTAGCGGGAGAGACCCAGTACTTC. It encodes CASSLAGSRLAGETQYF.

The chain has TRBV6-4 and TRBJ1-5; no reliable D call. Germline CDR1 MRHNA, CDR2 SNTAGT. V was pared by 5 bases and J by 0 bases, with 11 bases between. The CDR3 loop spans 15 amino acids. The CDR3 loop reads CASSLPRHSNQPQHF. CDR3 bases: TGTGCCAGCAGTTTGCCCAGACATAGCAATCAGCCCCAGCATTTT.

The gene calls are TRBV15 and TRBJ1-1; D perhaps matches TRBD1 (6 bases). The germline CDR1 and CDR2 sequences are LNHNV and YYDKDF (reference sequence). CDR3 size: 14 residues. V lost 8 bases, J lost 2 bases, and 15 bases lay in between. CDR3 in amino acids: CATRPGEVNTEAFF. CDR3 DNA: TGTGCCACCCGGCCAGGGGAGGTTAACACTGAAGCTTTCTTT.

The chain employs TRBV18 and TRBJ2-1; 8 bases agree with TRBD1. V lost 5 bases and J lost 4; bases outside the gene matches: 10. The CDR3 contains 16 residues. In germline, CDR1 is KGHSH, CDR2 LQKENI. The CDR3: CASSSIQGVTYNEQFF. The CDR3 region has the DNA TGTGCCAGCTCATCAATACAGGGGGTGACATACAATGAGCAGTTCTTC.

The chain employs TRBV5-4 and TRBJ2-7; TRBD2 agrees at 8 bases. Germline V lookup: CDR1 SGHNT, CDR2 YYREEE (reference sequence). J lost 2 bases, V lost 0 bases, and 4 bases had no gene match. CDR3 length equals 15 residues. The CDR3 sequence: CASSLGFSGAYEQYF. The CDR3 region has the DNA TGTGCCAGCAGCTTGGGGTTTAGCGGGGCCTACGAGCAGTACTTC.

The genes are TRBV27 and TRBJ2-7; 10 bases map to TRBD1. With V trimmed by 6 bases and J by 0 bases, 11 bases remained unmatched. The CDR3 is 17 residues long. Germline V gene data show CDR1 as MNHEY and CDR2 as SMNVEV (reference sequence). The CDR3 sequence: CASRQRGTGENSYEQYF. The CDR3 DNA follows: TGTGCCAGCAGACAACGAGGGACAGGGGAGAACTCCTACGAGCAGTACTTC.

V gene TRBV2 combines with J gene TRBJ1-4, with a possible D match to TRBD1 (6 bases). This CDR3 region has 15 residues. V was shortened by 6 bases and J by 6 bases, with 17 bases between the two germline ends. Looked up from germline, CDR1 is SNHLY and CDR2 is FYNNEI. This chain's CDR3 is CASSAQGGADEKLFF. The CDR3 DNA sequence: TGTGCCAGCAGCGCACAGGGAGGGGCTGATGAAAAACTGTTTTTT.

The rearrangement joins TRBV6-5 to TRBJ2-2; D gene ambiguous. Germline V gene sequence: CDR1 MNHEY, CDR2 SVGAGI. There are 14 residues in the CDR3. V was clipped by 5 bases and J by 2 bases, with 9 bases between them. The CDR3 bases are TGTGCCAGCAGTCGCGTGACCAACACCGGGGAGCTGTTTTTT. Amino acid sequence: CASSRVTNTGELFF.

Only one count was recorded for this clone. The chain has TRBV16 and TRBJ1-3; no clear D gene. The CDR3 length is 15 residues. Looked up from germline, CDR1 is KGHSY and CDR2 is FQNENV. Trimming removed 2 bases at V and 0 bases at J, with 8 bases between. CDR3 bases: TGTGCCAGCAGCCAAGTCGGTTTCTCTGGAAACACCATATATTTT. Its protein product is CASSQVGFSGNTIYF.

Turning to this clone: Other DNA sequences in this sample translate to the same CDR3. This rearrangement joins TRBV25-1 to TRBJ1-2, with D possibly TRBD1 on 6 matching bases. The CDR3 is 12 residues long. The germline CDR1 and CDR2 sequences are MGHDK and SYGVNS. The germline V and J ends were trimmed by 6 bases and 5 bases, with 10 bases remaining between them. The CDR3 region is CASSSTGYGYTF. The CDR3 DNA follows: TGTGCCAGCAGCAGTACAGGGTATGGCTACACCTTC.

The V call is TRBV12-2, the J call TRBJ2-7; TRBD1, the table's D call, lacks a check against the DNA. TRBV12-2 is marked as a pseudogene. This CDR3 contains 15 residues. CDR3 in DNA: TGTGCAAGTCGCTTATGTCAAGTGACAACCTACGAGCAGTACTTC. Translated: CASRLCQVTTYEQYF.

The genes are TRBV5-4 and TRBJ2-7; possibly TRBD2 for D (5 bases). The CDR3 has 16 amino acids. CDR1 SGHNT and CDR2 YYREEE come from the germline V gene (reference sequence). Trimming pared 4 bases from V and 0 bases from J, leaving 17 bases between. The CDR3 reads CASSPTTGPSSYEQYF. CDR3 nucleotides: TGTGCCAGCAGCCCGACTACGGGCCCGAGCTCCTACGAGCAGTACTTC.